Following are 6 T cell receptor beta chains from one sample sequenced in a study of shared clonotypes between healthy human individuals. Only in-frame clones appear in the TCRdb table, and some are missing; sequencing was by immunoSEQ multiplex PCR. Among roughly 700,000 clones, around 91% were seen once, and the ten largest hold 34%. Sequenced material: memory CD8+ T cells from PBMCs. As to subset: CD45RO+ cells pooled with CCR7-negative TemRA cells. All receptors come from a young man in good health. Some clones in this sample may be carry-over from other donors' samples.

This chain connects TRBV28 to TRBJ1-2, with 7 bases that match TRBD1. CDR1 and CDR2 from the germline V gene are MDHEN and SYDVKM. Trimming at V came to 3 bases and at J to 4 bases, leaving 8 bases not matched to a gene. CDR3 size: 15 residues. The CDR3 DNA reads TGTGCCAGCAGTTTTGAAGGGGGCGCTCTCTATGGCTACACCTTC. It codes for CASSFEGGALYGYTF.

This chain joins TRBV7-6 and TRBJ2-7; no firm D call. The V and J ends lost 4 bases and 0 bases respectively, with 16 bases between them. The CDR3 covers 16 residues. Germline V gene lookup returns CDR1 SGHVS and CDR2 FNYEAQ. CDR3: CASSSPRVANSYEQYF. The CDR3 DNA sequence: TGTGCCAGCAGCTCCCCCCGGGTGGCCAACTCCTACGAGCAGTACTTC.

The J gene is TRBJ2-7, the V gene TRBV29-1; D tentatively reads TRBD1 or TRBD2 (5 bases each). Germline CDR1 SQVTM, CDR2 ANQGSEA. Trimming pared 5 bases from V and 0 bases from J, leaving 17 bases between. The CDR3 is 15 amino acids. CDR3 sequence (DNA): TGCAGCGTTTCCACGGGACGGCTAAGCTCCTACGAGCAGTACTTC. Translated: CSVSTGRLSSYEQYF.

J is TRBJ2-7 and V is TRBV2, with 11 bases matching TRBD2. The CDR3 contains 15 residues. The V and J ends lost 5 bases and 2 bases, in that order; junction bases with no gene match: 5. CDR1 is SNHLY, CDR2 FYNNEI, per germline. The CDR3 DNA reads TGTGCCAGCAGTCCGGGGACTAGCGGAACCTACGAGCAGTACTTC. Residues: CASSPGTSGTYEQYF.

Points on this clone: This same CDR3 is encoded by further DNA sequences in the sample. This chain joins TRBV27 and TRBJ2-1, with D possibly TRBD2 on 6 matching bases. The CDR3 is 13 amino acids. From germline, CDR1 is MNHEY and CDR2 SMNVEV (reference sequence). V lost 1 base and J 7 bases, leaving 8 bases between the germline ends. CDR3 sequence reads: CASSLLGRNEQFF. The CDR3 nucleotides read TGTGCCAGCAGTTTATTAGGGAGGAATGAGCAGTTCTTC.

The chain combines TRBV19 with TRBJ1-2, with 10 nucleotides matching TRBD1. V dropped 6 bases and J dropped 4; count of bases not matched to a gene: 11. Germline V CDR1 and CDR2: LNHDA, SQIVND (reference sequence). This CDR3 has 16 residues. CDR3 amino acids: CASRRMGTGAPYGYTF. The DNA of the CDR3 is TGTGCCAGTAGACGGATGGGGACAGGGGCCCCCTATGGCTACACCTTC.